This passage covers 25 T cell receptor beta chains from one sample sequenced in a study of T cells after yellow fever vaccination. TCRdb re-called the 5' RACE reads through MiXCR, storing one row per CDR3 protein. This sample carries some 600,000 distinct CDR3 sequences, 12% of them seen once, and the ten largest clones take 14% to 15%. Source: PBMCs, taken on the day of the yellow fever booster vaccination. The receptors here all came from a man aged 25-40 years who received the YFV17D yellow fever vaccine.

This clonotype showed up just a few times. V and J are TRBV30 and TRBJ1-2; a possible D gene is TRBD1 (5 bases). The germline CDR1 and CDR2 sequences are GTSNPN and SVGIG (reference sequence). The V gene lost 5 bases and the J gene lost 2 bases, with 9 bases spanning the gap. The CDR3 totals 12 residues. As DNA, the CDR3 is TGTGCCTGGCAGGGAGTGAACTATGGCTACACCTTC. Translating gives CAWQGVNYGYTF. Full variable domain (outside the CDR3, taken from reference TRBV30 and TRBJ1-2): SQTIHQWPATLVQPVGSPLSLECTVEGTSNPNLYWYRQAAGRGLQLLFYSVGIGQISSEVPQNLSASRPQDRQFILSSKKLLLSDSGFYLCAWQGVNYGYTFGSGTRLTVV.

This clonotype showed up just a few times. This chain links TRBV19 with TRBJ2-2; D not resolved. Between the trimmed V and J ends, which lost 3 bases and 6 bases, there was a span of 5 bases. The CDR3 length is 12 residues. Germline V gene lookup returns CDR1 LNHDA and CDR2 SQIVND (reference sequence). CDR3 nucleotides: TGTGCCAGTAGTATTTGGGCCGGGGAGCTGTTTTTT. Protein product: CASSIWAGELFF.

This clonotype was picked up many times. V and J are TRBV7-2 and TRBJ2-5, with 8 bases identical to TRBD2. The germline V gene has CDR1 SGHTA and CDR2 FQGNSA. This CDR3 is 14 amino acids long. The ends lost 5 bases at V and 4 bases at J; junction bases unmatched: 6. The CDR3 bases are TGTGCCAGCAGCCCAAAGACTAGCGCAGAGACCCAGTACTTC. This translates into CASSPKTSAETQYF.

The J gene is TRBJ2-1, the V gene TRBV4-3, with 12 bases matching TRBD2. With 1 base clipped from V and 15 bases from J, the junction kept 10 bases outside the gene matches. This CDR3 is 15 amino acids long. The V gene's germline CDR1 is LGHNA and CDR2 YSLEER. The CDR3 here is CASSQGLAGGPVVFF. DNA of the CDR3: TGCGCCAGCAGCCAAGGCCTAGCGGGAGGGCCGGTGGTGTTCTTC.

This clonotype was seen a few times. The chain joins TRBV18 to TRBJ2-3; TRBD2 is a possible D gene (5 bases). Germline V gene data show CDR1 as KGHSH and CDR2 as LQKENI. V lost 2 bases to trimming and J lost 6 bases, with 15 bases between them. CDR3 size: 15 residues. The CDR3 DNA sequence: TGTGCCAGCTCACCAGCGACGGGGTTCGAGGATACGCAGTATTTT. It codes for CASSPATGFEDTQYF.

This clonotype appeared a few times. V and J are TRBV7-7 and TRBJ1-1, with D unresolved. Germline lookup yields CDR1 SSHAT and CDR2 FNYEAQ (reference sequence). The CDR3 is made up of 15 amino acids. Trimming stripped 5 bases from V and 4 bases from J, with 17 bases between. The chain's CDR3 is CASSPPKTRGTEAFF. CDR3 nucleotides: TGTGCCAGCAGCCCCCCAAAAACACGGGGCACTGAAGCTTTCTTT.

This clonotype was detected many times. J is TRBJ2-7 and V is TRBV7-8; no reliable D call. The CDR3 loop spans 14 amino acids. Germline V gene sequence: CDR1 SGHVS, CDR2 FQNEAQ. V lost 1 base and J lost 5, with 12 bases in between. CDR3 amino acids: CASSLGIGGDEQYF. For the CDR3, the DNA is TGTGCCAGCAGCTTAGGTATAGGCGGCGACGAGCAGTACTTC.

The table lists this clonotype with a few counts. The V gene is TRBV6-5, the J gene TRBJ2-1, with 7 positions matching TRBD2. Unmatched junction bases numbered 11, after V lost 0 bases and J lost 15 bases. The CDR3 spans 14 residues. Germline V gene data show CDR1 as MNHEY and CDR2 as SVGAGI. The CDR3, as DNA: TGTGCCAGCAGTTACTCGAATCTAGCGGCTCTTTTGTTCTTC. Protein: CASSYSNLAALLFF.

This clonotype has just a few counts. This chain uses TRBV30 with TRBJ2-2, with unresolved D. The germline CDR1 and CDR2 sequences are GTSNPN and SVGIG (reference sequence). V was shortened by 2 bases and J by 0 bases, with 7 bases between the two germline ends. There are 14 residues in the CDR3. The CDR3 DNA is TGTGCCTGGAGTATTCCGCCGAACACCGGGGAGCTGTTTTTT. It is translated as CAWSIPPNTGELFF.

The J gene is TRBJ2-1, the V gene TRBV9; a possible D gene is TRBD1 (6 bases). V shed 5 bases and J shed 0 bases, with 12 bases lying between them. The CDR3 totals 15 residues. Germline assignment: CDR1 SGDLS and CDR2 YYNGEE. CDR3 residues: CASSTGTTSYNEQFF. The CDR3 DNA follows: TGTGCCAGCAGTACCGGGACAACCTCCTACAATGAGCAGTTCTTC.

This clonotype was seen only a few times. This rearrangement joins TRBV5-1 to TRBJ2-1, with 11 nucleotides matching TRBD2. The germline V gene encodes CDR1 SGHRS and CDR2 YFSETQ. This CDR3 is built from 15 residues. J lost 5 bases, V lost 4 bases, and 5 bases had no gene match. As DNA, the CDR3 is TGCGCCAGCAGCGGGGTAGCGGGAGGGCACAATGAGCAGTTCTTC. Its protein product is CASSGVAGGHNEQFF.

J is TRBJ2-2 and V is TRBV19, with a tentative D call TRBD2 (6 bases). The V gene lost 4 bases and the J gene lost 7 bases, with 13 bases spanning the gap. The CDR3 extends over 14 amino acids. Germline loops: CDR1 LNHDA, CDR2 SQIVND (reference sequence). CDR3 coding DNA: TGTGCCAGTAGTAAAACTCGGGAGTACGGGGAGCTGTTTTTT. Its translation is CASSKTREYGELFF. Complete variable domain (other parts from reference TRBV19 and TRBJ2-2): DGGITQSPKYLFRKEGQNVTLSCEQNLNHDAMYWYRQDPGQGLRLIYYSQIVNDFQKGDIAEGYSVSREKKESFPLTVTSAQKNPTAFYLCASSKTREYGELFFGEGSRLTVL.

The chain is built from TRBV5-5 and TRBJ2-7; D may be TRBD1 or TRBD2 (6 bases each). Trimming removed 3 bases at V and 7 bases at J, with 11 bases between. There are 12 residues in the CDR3. CDR1 is SGHKS, CDR2 YYEKEE, per germline (reference sequence). The chain's CDR3 is CASSWGAREQYF. Written as DNA, the CDR3 is TGTGCCAGCAGCTGGGGGGCCCGGGAGCAGTACTTC.

The chain joins TRBV30 to TRBJ2-2, with 7 bases lining up with TRBD2. V gave up 0 bases and J gave up 5 bases; unmatched junction bases: 6. The CDR3 contains 15 residues. The V gene's germline CDR1 is GTSNPN and CDR2 SVGIG (reference sequence). In nucleotides, the CDR3 is TGTGCCTGGAGTGTATGGCGGGAGAGGACCGGGGAGCTGTTTTTT. Translated, it gives CAWSVWRERTGELFF.

This clonotype has a handful of counts. The J gene is TRBJ2-1, the V gene TRBV6-1, with 8 nucleotides matching TRBD2. Trimming took 10 bases from V and 10 from J; bases not matched to a gene: 15. Germline V gene data show CDR1 as MNHNS and CDR2 as SASEGT. The CDR3 extends over 14 amino acids. The CDR3 reads CATGGSTDPQEQFF. The CDR3 nucleotides read TGTGCCACGGGGGGGTCCACAGACCCTCAAGAGCAGTTCTTC.

V gene TRBV18 combines with J gene TRBJ2-7; 8 bases line up with TRBD2. Looked up from germline, CDR1 is KGHSH and CDR2 is LQKENI. The CDR3 has 15 residues. The V segment lost 5 bases and the J segment 6 bases; nucleotides outside the gene matches: 12. CDR3 DNA sequence: TGTGCCAGCTCATCCTCTGGAGGGACTAGGAGCGAGCAGTACTTC. Protein: CASSSSGGTRSEQYF.

This clonotype was observed a few times. The genes are TRBV29-1 and TRBJ1-1; unclear D gene. This CDR3 contains 14 residues. Germline assignment: CDR1 SQVTM and CDR2 ANQGSEA. With 3 bases removed from V and 0 bases from J, the gap between germline ends came to 11 bases. In nucleotides, the CDR3 is TGCAGCGTTGATCGGGTCAGGATGAACACTGAAGCTTTCTTT. This gives the protein CSVDRVRMNTEAFF.

In its sample, this clonotype was seen a few times. The chain links TRBV7-2 to TRBJ2-2; the D gene is possibly TRBD2 (7 bases). Germline lookup yields CDR1 SGHTA and CDR2 FQGNSA. V dropped 4 bases and J dropped 4 bases, with 16 bases sitting between them. The CDR3 loop spans 16 amino acids. The CDR3 sequence is CASSWGGSGLTGELFF. CDR3 sequence (DNA): TGTGCCAGCAGCTGGGGGGGCAGCGGACTCACCGGGGAGCTGTTTTTT.

This clonotype was recorded a few times. The J gene is TRBJ2-5, the V gene TRBV6-1; maybe TRBD2 (5 bases). Germline V gene lookup returns CDR1 MNHNS and CDR2 SASEGT. Trimming cost V 8 bases and J 1 base, with 20 bases left between them. The CDR3 loop spans 16 amino acids. The CDR3 DNA is TGTGCCAGCCGTCTTAGCCGGGGTCTGAGCCAAGAGACCCAGTACTTC. Protein product: CASRLSRGLSQETQYF.

The CDR3 here is CASSFDRAVNGQYF. DNA for the CDR3: TGTGCCAGCAGTTTTGACAGGGCAGTAAACGGGCAGTACTTC. The rearrangement links TRBV12-3 or TRBV12-4 to TRBJ2-7; 7 bases align to TRBD1. With 3 bases clipped from V and 9 bases from J, the junction kept 11 bases outside the gene matches. The length of the CDR3 is 14 residues.

CDR3 in amino acids: CCASPGGAATNEKLFF. The CDR3 coding sequence is TGCTGCGCTAGCCCCGGGGGCGCCGCAACTAATGAAAAACTGTTTTTT. The chain carries TRBV20-1 and TRBJ1-4, with D perhaps TRBD1 (6 bases). CDR1 and CDR2 (germline): DFQATT, SNEGSKA (reference sequence). The CDR3 has 16 amino acids.

In its sample, this clonotype was seen many times. The J gene is TRBJ2-3, the V gene TRBV18; perhaps TRBD1 as D (6 bases). CDR1 KGHSH and CDR2 LQKENI come from the germline V gene. This CDR3 spans 18 amino acids. The V and J ends lost 4 bases and 0 bases respectively, with 20 bases between them. CDR3 DNA sequence: TGTGCCAGCTCACGACCGACAAGGACAGCCTCTAGCACAGATACGCAGTATTTT. Translated: CASSRPTRTASSTDTQYF.

The gene calls are TRBV28 and TRBJ2-7; 8 bases map to TRBD1. This CDR3 has 14 amino acids. From germline, CDR1 is MDHEN and CDR2 SYDVKM. Unmatched junction bases numbered 6, after V lost 1 base and J lost 7 bases. The CDR3 region is CASSLLTDREEQYF. The CDR3 DNA sequence: TGTGCCAGCAGTTTATTGACGGACAGGGAGGAGCAGTACTTC.

The chain is built from TRBV4-3 and TRBJ2-1; perhaps TRBD2 as D (5 bases). Germline assignment: CDR1 LGHNA and CDR2 YSLEER. The V and J ends lost 1 base and 7 bases respectively, with 11 bases between them. The CDR3 is 14 amino acids. The CDR3 DNA sequence: TGCGCCAGCAGCCAAGGCCCAGCGGCGAATGAGCAGTTCTTC. As protein: CASSQGPAANEQFF.

This clonotype was counted between two and nine times. The rearrangement links TRBV7-2 to TRBJ2-5, with D possibly TRBD1 on 6 matching bases. The germline V and J ends were trimmed by 5 bases and 5 bases, with 15 bases remaining between them. The V gene's germline CDR1 is SGHTA and CDR2 FQGNSA. This CDR3 region has 14 residues. The CDR3 sequence: CASSPGYREETQYF. In nucleotides, the CDR3 is TGTGCCAGCAGCCCAGGTTACAGGGAGGAGACCCAGTACTTC.